One TCR beta chain is described in this entry. Its antigen is currently unknown. The CDR3 is 17 amino acids. Germline loops: CDR1 MNHEY, CDR2 SMNVEV (reference sequence). The ends lost 6 bases at V and 2 bases at J; junction bases unmatched: 12. These data originate in a study of Ad26.COV2.S vaccination and SARS-CoV-2 variants. Only in-frame clones appear in the TCRdb table, and some are missing; sequencing was by immunoSEQ multiplex PCR. Of 87,000 or so clones in the sample, about four fifths are singletons; the top ten hold 16%. Whole-study findings and limits: Greater spike-specific TCR breadth was seen in vaccine recipients than in placebo recipients. Substantial breadth in spike-specific CD8+ and CD4+ T cell responses was reportedly seen after vaccination. Measurements of TCR breadth and depth may have given underestimates of the total T cell responses.

Sequencing used peripheral blood, obtained after recovery from COVID-19. This chain connects TRBV27 to TRBJ2-3; 9 nucleotides agree with TRBD2. The source is a human donor who had recovered from COVID-19. CDR3 in amino acids: CASSTRIGTSHTDTQYF. In nucleotides, the CDR3 is TGTGCCAGCAGCACGCGAATCGGGACTAGCCACACAGATACGCAGTATTTT.